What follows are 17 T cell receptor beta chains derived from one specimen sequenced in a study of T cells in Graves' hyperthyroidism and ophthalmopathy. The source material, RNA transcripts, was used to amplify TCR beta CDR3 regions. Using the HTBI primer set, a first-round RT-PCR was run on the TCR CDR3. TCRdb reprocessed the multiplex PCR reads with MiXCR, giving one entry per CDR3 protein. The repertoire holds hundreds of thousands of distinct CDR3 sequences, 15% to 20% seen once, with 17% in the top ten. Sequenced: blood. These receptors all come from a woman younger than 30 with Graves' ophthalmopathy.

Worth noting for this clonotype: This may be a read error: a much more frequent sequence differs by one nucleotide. CDR3 region: CSATDKSYEQYF. As DNA, the CDR3 is TGCAGTGCTACGGACAAATCCTACGAGCAGTACTTC. This rearrangement joins TRBV20-1 to TRBJ2-7; TRBD1 is a possible D gene (5 bases). Trimming cost V 4 bases and J 1 base, with 8 bases left between them. In germline, CDR1 is DFQATT, CDR2 SNEGSKA (reference sequence). This CDR3 has 12 residues.

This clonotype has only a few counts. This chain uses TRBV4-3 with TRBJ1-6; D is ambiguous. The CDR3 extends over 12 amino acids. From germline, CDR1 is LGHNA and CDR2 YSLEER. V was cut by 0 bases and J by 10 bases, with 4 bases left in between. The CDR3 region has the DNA TGCGCCAGCAGCCAAGATCTATCACCCCTCCACTTT. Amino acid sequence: CASSQDLSPLHF.

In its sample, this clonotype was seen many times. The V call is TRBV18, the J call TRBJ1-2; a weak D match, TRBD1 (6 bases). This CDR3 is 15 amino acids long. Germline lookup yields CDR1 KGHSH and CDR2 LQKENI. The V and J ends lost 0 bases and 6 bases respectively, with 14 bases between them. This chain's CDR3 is CASSPPWGRIDGYTF. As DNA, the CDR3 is TGTGCCAGCTCACCACCGTGGGGGCGGATTGATGGCTACACCTTC.

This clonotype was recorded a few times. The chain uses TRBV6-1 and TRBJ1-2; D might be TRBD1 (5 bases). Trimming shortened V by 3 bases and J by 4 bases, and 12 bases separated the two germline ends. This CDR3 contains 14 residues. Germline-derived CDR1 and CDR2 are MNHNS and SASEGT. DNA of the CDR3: TGTGCCAGCAGTGACAGGGAAGTTACCTATGGCTACACCTTC. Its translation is CASSDREVTYGYTF.

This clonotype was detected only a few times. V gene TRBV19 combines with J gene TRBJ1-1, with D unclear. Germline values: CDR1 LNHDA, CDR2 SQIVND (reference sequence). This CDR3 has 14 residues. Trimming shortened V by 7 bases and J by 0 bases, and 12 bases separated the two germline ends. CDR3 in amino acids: CASKIGVVNTEAFF. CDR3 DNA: TGTGCCAGTAAAATCGGAGTAGTGAACACTGAAGCTTTCTTT.

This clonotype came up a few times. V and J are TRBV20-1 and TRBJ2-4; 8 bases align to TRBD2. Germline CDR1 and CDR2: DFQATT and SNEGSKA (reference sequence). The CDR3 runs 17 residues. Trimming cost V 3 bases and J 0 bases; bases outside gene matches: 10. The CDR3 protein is CSASSLGGGKAKNIQYF. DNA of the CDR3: TGCAGTGCTAGTTCTTTGGGCGGGGGGAAAGCCAAAAACATTCAGTACTTC.

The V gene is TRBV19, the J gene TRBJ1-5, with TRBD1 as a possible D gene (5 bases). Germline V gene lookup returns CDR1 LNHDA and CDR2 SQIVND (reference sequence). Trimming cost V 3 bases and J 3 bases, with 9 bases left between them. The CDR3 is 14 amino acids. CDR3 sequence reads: CASSIGRANQPQHF. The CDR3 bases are TGTGCCAGTAGTATTGGCAGGGCCAATCAGCCCCAGCATTTT.

The CDR3 loop reads CASSASSSGGELFF. Here the CDR3 DNA reads TGTGCCAGCAGCGCTTCATCTTCGGGGGGGGAGCTGTTTTTT. The chain carries TRBV9 and TRBJ2-2; TRBD2 might be the D (5 bases). From germline, CDR1 is SGDLS and CDR2 YYNGEE. This CDR3 is 14 amino acids long. The V and J ends lost 3 bases and 8 bases respectively, with 14 bases between them. Complete variable domain (other parts from reference TRBV9 and TRBJ2-2): DSGVTQTPKHLITATGQRVTLRCSPRSGDLSVYWYQQSLDQGLQFLIQYYNGEERAKGNILERFSAQQFPDLHSELNLSSLELGDSALYFCASSASSSGGELFFGEGSRLTVL.

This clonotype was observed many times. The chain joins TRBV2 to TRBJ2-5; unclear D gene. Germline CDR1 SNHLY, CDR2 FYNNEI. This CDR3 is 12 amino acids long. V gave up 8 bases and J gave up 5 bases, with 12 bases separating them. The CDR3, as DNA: TGTGCCAGCGGTTGGGTGGAGGAGACCCAGTACTTC. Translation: CASGWVEETQYF.

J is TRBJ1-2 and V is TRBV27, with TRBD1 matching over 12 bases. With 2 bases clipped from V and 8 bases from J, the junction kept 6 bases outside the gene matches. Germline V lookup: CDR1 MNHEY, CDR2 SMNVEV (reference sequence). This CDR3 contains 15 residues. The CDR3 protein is CASSLTGQGALGYTF. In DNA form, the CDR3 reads TGTGCCAGCAGTTTAACGGGACAGGGGGCGCTGGGCTACACCTTC.

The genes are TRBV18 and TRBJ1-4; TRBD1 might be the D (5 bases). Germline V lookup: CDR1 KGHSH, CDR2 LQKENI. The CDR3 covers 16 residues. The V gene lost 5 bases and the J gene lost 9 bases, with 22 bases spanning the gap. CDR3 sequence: CASSSDSWEGFKKLFF. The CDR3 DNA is TGTGCCAGCTCATCAGATAGTTGGGAGGGGTTCAAAAAACTGTTTTTT. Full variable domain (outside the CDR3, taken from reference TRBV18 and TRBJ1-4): NAGVMQNPRHLVRRRGQEARLRCSPMKGHSHVYWYRQLPEEGLKFMVYLQKENIIDESGMPKERFSAEFPKEGPSILRIQQVVRGDSAAYFCASSSDSWEGFKKLFFGSGTQLSVL.

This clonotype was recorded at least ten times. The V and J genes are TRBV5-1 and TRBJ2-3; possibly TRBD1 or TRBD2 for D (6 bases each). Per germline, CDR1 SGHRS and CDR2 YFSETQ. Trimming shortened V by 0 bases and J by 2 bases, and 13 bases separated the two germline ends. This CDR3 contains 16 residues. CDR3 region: CASSLVEGVDTDTQYF. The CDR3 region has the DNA TGCGCCAGCAGCTTGGTGGAGGGGGTCGACACAGATACGCAGTATTTT.

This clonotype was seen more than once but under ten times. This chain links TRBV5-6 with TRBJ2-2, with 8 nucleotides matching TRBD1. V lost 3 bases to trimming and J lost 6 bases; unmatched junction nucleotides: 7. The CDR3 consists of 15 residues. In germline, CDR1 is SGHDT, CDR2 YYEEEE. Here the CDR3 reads CASSSGTGRPGELFF. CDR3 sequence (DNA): TGTGCCAGCAGCTCCGGGACAGGCCGTCCCGGGGAGCTGTTTTTT.

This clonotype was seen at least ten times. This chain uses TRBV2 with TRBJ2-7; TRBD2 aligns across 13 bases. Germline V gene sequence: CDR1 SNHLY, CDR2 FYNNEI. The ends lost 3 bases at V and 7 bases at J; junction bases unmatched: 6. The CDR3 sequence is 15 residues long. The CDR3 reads CASSDLGLAGAEQYF. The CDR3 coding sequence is TGTGCCAGCAGTGACCTCGGACTAGCGGGAGCGGAGCAGTACTTC. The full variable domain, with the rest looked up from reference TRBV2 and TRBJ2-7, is EPEVTQTPSHQVTQMGQEVILRCVPISNHLYFYWYRQILGQKVEFLVSFYNNEISEKSEIFDDQFSVERPDGSNFTLKIRSTKLEDSAMYFCASSDLGLAGAEQYFGPGTRLTVT.

CDR3 nucleotides: TGTGCCAGCAGTTTAATCGGGCTGGGTAATACCGGGGAGCTGTTTTTT. This translates into CASSLIGLGNTGELFF. The rearrangement links TRBV27 to TRBJ2-2; D remains ambiguous. CDR1 is MNHEY, CDR2 SMNVEV, per germline (reference sequence). Deletions cut 2 bases from V and 5 bases from J, with 15 bases between. The CDR3 runs to 16 residues.

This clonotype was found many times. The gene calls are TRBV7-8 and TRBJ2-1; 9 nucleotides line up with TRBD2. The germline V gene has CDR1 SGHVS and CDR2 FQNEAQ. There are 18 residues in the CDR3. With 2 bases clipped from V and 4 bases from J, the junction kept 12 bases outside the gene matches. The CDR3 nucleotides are TGTGCCAGCAGCTTAAGGGCGGGGGGGCTACTTTTGTACAATGAGCAGTTCTTC. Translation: CASSLRAGGLLLYNEQFF.

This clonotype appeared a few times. CDR3: CASSFTPAIDYEQYF. In DNA form, the CDR3 reads TGTGCCAGCAGCTTCACACCGGCTATCGACTACGAGCAGTACTTC. The chain is built from TRBV7-2 and TRBJ2-7; D gene uncertain. This CDR3 spans 15 amino acids. The V end was cut by 3 bases, the J end by 3 bases, with 15 bases between. Per the germline V gene, CDR1 is SGHTA and CDR2 is FQGNSA.